Each of the 19 T cell receptor beta chains below was sequenced from the same sample in a study of T cells in localized non-small cell lung cancer. Generated by immunoSEQ multiplex PCR, the TCRdb table keeps only in-frame clones and is missing some. The sample gives some 870 clones, 15% to 20% of which show up once; approximately 15% is in the top ten. The material sequenced was normal lung tissue next to the tumor, taken before any cancer treatment. The source of these receptors is a man aged 40-75 years with stage I lung adenocarcinoma.

This clone was counted only a few times. The V and J genes are TRBV6-1 and TRBJ2-5, with no clear D. Germline CDR1 MNHNS, CDR2 SASEGT. This CDR3 has 14 residues. The V gene lost 1 base and the J gene lost 4 bases, with 10 bases spanning the gap. The CDR3 sequence is CASSEVPARETQYF. CDR3 nucleotides: TGTGCCAGCAGTGAAGTCCCGGCGAGAGAGACCCAGTACTTC.

V is TRBV9 and J is TRBJ1-1; D call uncertain. Trimming left V 4 bases short and J 4 bases short, with 14 bases between. Germline lookup yields CDR1 SGDLS and CDR2 YYNGEE. The CDR3 length is 14 residues. CDR3 amino acids: CASSPVGVGTEAFF. CDR3 in DNA: TGTGCCAGCAGCCCCGTCGGGGTAGGCACTGAAGCTTTCTTT.

This clone was detected only a few times. The V and J genes are TRBV28 and TRBJ1-5; D unclear. The ends were cut back, 3 bases at V and 4 bases at J, with 13 bases in the middle. The CDR3 has 15 amino acids. Germline V gene data show CDR1 as MDHEN and CDR2 as SYDVKM. CDR3 sequence: CASSFGGVGNQPQHF. CDR3 sequence (DNA): TGTGCCAGCAGTTTCGGCGGGGTTGGAAATCAGCCCCAGCATTTT.

This clone came up a few times. This chain uses TRBV28 with TRBJ1-1; D is unclear. CDR1 and CDR2 (germline): MDHEN, SYDVKM. The CDR3 loop spans 17 amino acids. V lost 2 bases, J lost 0 bases, and 16 bases lay in between. The CDR3 reads CASSLDPRGLMNTEAFF. CDR3 coding DNA: TGTGCCAGCAGTTTAGATCCCCGGGGATTAATGAACACTGAAGCTTTCTTT.

This clone is judged medium-sized. This chain connects TRBV6-8 to TRBJ1-2, with D possibly matching TRBD1 (5 bases). Germline CDR1 reads MNHGY; CDR2 reads SAAAGT. The length of the CDR3 is 15 residues. The V end was cut by 6 bases, the J end by 5 bases, with 19 bases between. The CDR3 sequence is CASRAGASKGYGYTF. The CDR3 nucleotides read TGTGCCAGCAGGGCCGGGGCGAGCAAGGGTTATGGCTACACCTTC.

This clone was seen only once. The V call is TRBV15, the J call TRBJ2-1; D might be TRBD1 (6 bases). The CDR3 is 15 residues long. Germline CDR1 reads LNHNV; CDR2 reads YYDKDF (reference sequence). Deletions cut 0 bases from V and 9 bases from J, with 15 bases between. CDR3 DNA sequence: TGTGCCACCAGCAGAGACAGGCCGAGGGACATTGAGCAGTTCTTC. It yields the protein CATSRDRPRDIEQFF.

This clone is large by share. The chain uses TRBV6-8 and TRBJ1-1; D gene ambiguous. This CDR3 has 14 amino acids. V was shortened by 9 bases and J by 5 bases, with 19 bases between the two germline ends. Germline CDR1 MNHGY, CDR2 SAAAGT. The CDR3 spells CASLRTAAETEAFF. The CDR3 DNA follows: TGTGCCAGTTTACGGACGGCGGCGGAGACTGAAGCTTTCTTT.

This clone has a handful of counts. The J gene is TRBJ2-7, the V gene TRBV11-3; 7 bases fit TRBD1. The junction had 12 bases not matched to a gene; V was cut back by 5 bases and J by 5 bases. CDR3 size: 15 residues. The germline gives CDR1 SGHNT, CDR2 YENEEA. The CDR3 region has the DNA TGTGCCAGCAGCGCCAGGACAGGAGGTGGGAACGAGCAGTACTTC. It is translated as CASSARTGGGNEQYF.

The chain employs TRBV11-3 and TRBJ2-2; 9 bases map to TRBD1. Germline CDR1 SGHNT, CDR2 YENEEA. The length of the CDR3 is 14 residues. With V trimmed by 4 bases and J by 5 bases, 2 bases remained unmatched. The CDR3 region has the DNA TGTGCCAGCAGCTCCGGGACAGGGACCGGGGAGCTGTTTTTT. It encodes CASSSGTGTGELFF. The full variable domain, its missing parts supplied by reference TRBV11-3 and TRBJ2-2, is EAGVVQSPRYKIIEKKQPVAFWCNPISGHNTLYWYLQNLGQGPELLIRYENEEAVDDSQLPKDRFSAERLKGVDSTLKIQPAELGDSAVYLCASSSGTGTGELFFGEGSRLTVL.

The chain is built from TRBV19 and TRBJ2-5; 7 bases line up with TRBD2. The CDR3 extends over 13 amino acids. Trimming removed 3 bases from V and 3 bases from J; junction bases left unmatched: 1. The germline gives CDR1 LNHDA, CDR2 SQIVND (reference sequence). CDR3 nucleotide sequence: TGTGCCAGTAGTATCAGCGGGGAAGAGACCCAGTACTTC. Encoded protein: CASSISGEETQYF.

This clone was seen a few times. This rearrangement joins TRBV18 to TRBJ1-4; D is undetermined. Per germline, CDR1 KGHSH and CDR2 LQKENI. V lost 0 bases and J 3 bases, leaving 2 bases between the germline ends. This CDR3 spans 13 amino acids. The CDR3 DNA reads as TGTGCCAGCTCACCACCGTCTAATGAAAAACTGTTTTTT. It codes for CASSPPSNEKLFF.

By sample fraction, this clone is medium-sized (0.01 to 0.1%). The V and J genes are TRBV11-3 and TRBJ1-2; TRBD1 matches 12 bases. Germline V gene sequence: CDR1 SGHNT, CDR2 YENEEA. The CDR3 runs 17 residues. V gave up 5 bases and J gave up 4 bases; unmatched junction bases: 11. This CDR3 is CASSQSPRDRGPYGYTF. CDR3 nucleotide sequence: TGTGCCAGCAGCCAGTCACCCCGGGACAGGGGGCCCTATGGCTACACCTTC.

Within the sample, this clone is medium-sized. This chain connects TRBV11-3 to TRBJ1-1; D perhaps matches TRBD1 (5 bases). Germline V CDR1 and CDR2: SGHNT, YENEEA. Trimming removed 0 bases from V and 5 bases from J, with 13 bases in between. This CDR3 contains 15 residues. CDR3: CASSLDGGGKTEAFF. CDR3 nucleotide sequence: TGTGCCAGCAGCTTAGATGGCGGGGGGAAGACTGAAGCTTTCTTT.

In its sample, this clone was seen a few times. The CDR3 sequence: CASRQGMNTEAFF. The CDR3 coding sequence is TGTGCCAGCAGGCAGGGCATGAACACTGAAGCTTTCTTT. The V and J genes are TRBV6-8 and TRBJ1-1; D perhaps matches TRBD1 (5 bases). Germline-derived CDR1 and CDR2 are MNHGY and SAAAGT. The CDR3 length is 13 residues. With 6 bases removed from V and 0 bases from J, the gap between germline ends came to 8 bases.

The gene calls are TRBV19 and TRBJ1-2; D remains ambiguous. V was cut by 5 bases and J by 1 base, with 23 bases left in between. The CDR3 has 18 residues. Germline loops: CDR1 LNHDA, CDR2 SQIVND (reference sequence). The CDR3 here is CASSLPLSWDKSNYGYTF. The CDR3 DNA reads TGTGCCAGTAGTCTCCCCTTGTCATGGGATAAGAGTAACTATGGCTACACCTTC.

The sample holds one count of this clone. J is TRBJ2-1 and V is TRBV15; the D gene is possibly TRBD1 (6 bases). The CDR3 covers 15 residues. Germline assignment: CDR1 LNHNV and CDR2 YYDKDF (reference sequence). Trimming stripped 1 base from V and 5 bases from J, with 12 bases between. The CDR3, as DNA: TGTGCCACCAGCAGAGTGGGGGCCCCTAACAATGAGCAGTTCTTC. This encodes CATSRVGAPNNEQFF.

This clone was found a few times. V gene TRBV7-6 combines with J gene TRBJ2-5; 7 positions match TRBD2. Germline CDR1 reads SGHVS; CDR2 reads FNYEAQ. The CDR3 has 15 residues. The ends lost 5 bases at V and 2 bases at J; junction bases unmatched: 8. The CDR3 nucleotides read TGTGCCAGCAGCCAAGGGACTACCAAACAAGAGACCCAGTACTTC. Protein: CASSQGTTKQETQYF.

The genes are TRBV18 and TRBJ2-1, with D perhaps matching TRBD1 (6 bases). Trimming left V 4 bases short and J 8 bases short, with 15 bases between. The CDR3 covers 14 residues. Per the germline V gene, CDR1 is KGHSH and CDR2 is LQKENI. CDR3 protein: CASSLPGHYDEQFF. The CDR3 DNA is TGTGCCAGCTCACTGCCGGGACATTATGATGAGCAGTTCTTC.

By share of the sample, this clone is large (0.1 to 1%). The genes are TRBV9 and TRBJ1-5; TRBD1 is a possible D gene (6 bases). The ends were cut back, 2 bases at V and 2 bases at J, with 8 bases in the middle. CDR1 and CDR2 from the germline V gene are SGDLS and YYNGEE. CDR3 size: 14 residues. The CDR3, as DNA: TGTGCCAGCAGCGTTGCAGGGGGCAATCAGCCCCAGCATTTT. Amino acids: CASSVAGGNQPQHF.